The clone carrying this T cell receptor beta chain came up a few times. Time point described: newly diagnosed GD, antithyroid drugs for less than 3 months. Generation of the TCR library employed RNA extracted from PBMCs. A peripheral blood sample, 7 to 9 milliliters in volume, was drawn into EDTA tubes. Construction of the TCR beta libraries employed iRepertoire HTBI primers in conjunction with Arm-PCR of CDR3 regions. MiXCR was run by TCRdb on the multiplex PCR reads, yielding one entry per CDR3 protein. The sample shows some 350,000 distinct CDR3 sequences, roughly 17% of them seen only once. The CDR3 extends over 15 amino acids. Trimming removed 1 base from V and 6 bases from J; junction bases left unmatched: 8. Germline V gene lookup returns CDR1 SGHTA and CDR2 FQGNSA. The sample belongs to a study of regulatory T cells in long-lasting Graves disease. These data were likewise used in another study, on T cells in Graves' hyperthyroidism and ophthalmopathy. That work adds: Graves' hyperthyroidism showing no ophthalmopathy progression within 18 months was considered stable. Ophthalmopathy was told apart from stable hyperthyroidism by a 13 V-J model.

This TCR derives from a woman aged 18-29 years with Graves disease. The specimen was peripheral blood mononuclear cells (PBMCs), collected at new diagnosis, from a patient treated with antithyroid drugs. This chain joins TRBV7-2 and TRBJ2-7; 8 bases map to TRBD2. CDR3 sequence reads: CASSLVVGTRGEQYF. The CDR3 nucleotides are TGTGCCAGCAGCTTAGTGGTCGGGACTAGAGGCGAGCAGTACTTC.